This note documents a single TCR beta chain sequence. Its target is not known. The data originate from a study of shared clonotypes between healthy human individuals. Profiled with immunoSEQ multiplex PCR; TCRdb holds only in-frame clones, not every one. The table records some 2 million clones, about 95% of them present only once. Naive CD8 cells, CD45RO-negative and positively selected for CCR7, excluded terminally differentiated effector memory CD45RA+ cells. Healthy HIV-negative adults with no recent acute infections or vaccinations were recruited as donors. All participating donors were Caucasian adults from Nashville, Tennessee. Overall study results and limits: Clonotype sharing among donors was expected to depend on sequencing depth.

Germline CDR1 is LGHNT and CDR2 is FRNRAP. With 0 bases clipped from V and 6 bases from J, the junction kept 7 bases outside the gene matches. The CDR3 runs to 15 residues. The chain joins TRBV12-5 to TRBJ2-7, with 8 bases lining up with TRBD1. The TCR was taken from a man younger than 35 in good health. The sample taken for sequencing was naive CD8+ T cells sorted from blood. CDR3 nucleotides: TGTGCTAGTGGTTTGGTAGCAGGGGGCCAAGGCGAGCAGTACTTC. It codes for CASGLVAGGQGEQYF.